The next 22 T cell receptor beta chains were all read from a single sample in a study of beta chain features in type 1 diabetes. The isolated RNA, all of it, was reverse transcribed, so expressed TCRB transcripts were what got sequenced. The protocol was immunoSEQ multiplex PCR, while the TCRdb copy is restricted to in-frame clones and leaves out a portion. The sample holds 600,000 or so clones, about an eighth seen once. Antigens of these TCRs are unknown. Study results and limitations: Among all four CD4+ subsets, Type 1 diabetes patients had TCRB CDR3s that were moderately but significantly shorter.

The sequencing input was naive CD4+ T cells from blood. The receptors were gathered from a man aged 18 to 29 with type 1 diabetes.

This chain joins TRBV10-2 and TRBJ2-7, with TRBD2 matching 10 bases. The CDR3 consists of 15 residues. Trimming removed 5 bases from V and 2 bases from J; junction bases left unmatched: 6. Looked up from germline, CDR1 is WSHSY and CDR2 is SAAADI. The CDR3 DNA is TGCGCCAGCAGTTATGGAGCGGGAGGGCCCTACGAGCAGTACTTC. Translated, it gives CASSYGAGGPYEQYF.

The V and J genes are TRBV7-2 and TRBJ2-3; D gene uncertain. V lost 3 bases and J 2 bases, leaving 9 bases between the germline ends. The CDR3 totals 14 residues. Per the germline V gene, CDR1 is SGHTA and CDR2 is FQGNSA. CDR3 DNA: TGTGCCAGCAGCTTGATACAGTACACAGATACGCAGTATTTT. It is translated as CASSLIQYTDTQYF.

In DNA form, the CDR3 reads TGTGCCAGCAGCTTATGGCGTCGGAACCACACCGGGGAGCTGTTTTTT. It is translated as CASSLWRRNHTGELFF. V is TRBV7-9 and J is TRBJ2-2, with unresolved D. The V and J ends lost 2 bases and 3 bases respectively, with 13 bases between them. CDR1 is SEHNR, CDR2 FQNEAQ, per germline (reference sequence). The CDR3 extends over 16 amino acids.

This clone was detected only a few times. The chain couples TRBV2 to TRBJ2-4; D is ambiguous. Trimming shortened V by 3 bases and J by 1 base, and 7 bases separated the two germline ends. Per germline, CDR1 SNHLY and CDR2 FYNNEI. The CDR3 is 14 amino acids. This CDR3 reads CASSDPPAKNIQYF. CDR3 bases: TGTGCCAGCAGTGACCCCCCGGCCAAAAACATTCAGTACTTC.

This chain uses TRBV4-1 with TRBJ1-1; D unclear. The CDR3 loop spans 15 amino acids. The germline V and J ends were trimmed by 6 bases and 1 base, with 15 bases remaining between them. Germline CDR1 reads MGHRA; CDR2 reads YSYEKL. In nucleotides, the CDR3 is TGCGCCAGCAGGCAGGTTGGCAGCAGGAACACTGAAGCTTTCTTT. Protein product: CASRQVGSRNTEAFF.

This clone was observed a handful of times. This rearrangement joins TRBV7-2 to TRBJ1-3; D gene uncertain. The germline V and J ends were trimmed by 3 bases and 0 bases, with 9 bases remaining between them. The CDR3 totals 15 residues. Germline V gene sequence: CDR1 SGHTA, CDR2 FQGNSA. CDR3 DNA sequence: TGTGCCAGCAGCTTCCGTACCAGCTCTGGAAACACCATATATTTT. Its translation is CASSFRTSSGNTIYF.

The chain couples TRBV6-5 to TRBJ1-2; D gene uncertain. V was clipped by 2 bases and J by 4 bases, with 8 bases between them. Germline values: CDR1 MNHEY, CDR2 SVGAGI. There are 13 residues in the CDR3. CDR3 sequence reads: CASSYARGYGYTF. CDR3 DNA: TGTGCCAGCAGTTACGCCCGGGGCTATGGCTACACCTTC.

This chain connects TRBV7-9 to TRBJ2-1, with TRBD2 matching 13 bases. The germline gives CDR1 SEHNR, CDR2 FQNEAQ (reference sequence). The J segment lost 6 bases and the V segment lost 5 bases, leaving 7 bases of the junction unmatched. This CDR3 is 16 amino acids long. For the CDR3, the DNA is TGTGCCAGCAGCGGACTAGCGGGAGCCCCTGGCAATGAGCAGTTCTTC. The encoded protein is CASSGLAGAPGNEQFF.

J is TRBJ2-7 and V is TRBV7-9, with TRBD1 matching 7 bases. This CDR3 comprises 15 residues. Germline CDR1 is SEHNR and CDR2 is FQNEAQ (reference sequence). The junction had 10 bases not matched to a gene; V was cut back by 5 bases and J by 3 bases. DNA for the CDR3: TGTGCCAGCAGCCCAGACAGGGCCGCCGTCTACGAGCAGTACTTC. This encodes CASSPDRAAVYEQYF.

This clone has just a few counts. This rearrangement joins TRBV27 to TRBJ1-1; possible D gene TRBD1, 6 bases. V was cut by 5 bases and J by 11 bases, with 18 bases left in between. This CDR3 region has 13 residues. The V gene's germline CDR1 is MNHEY and CDR2 SMNVEV (reference sequence). The CDR3 sequence is CASSMDRRSLAFF. As DNA, the CDR3 is TGTGCCAGCAGTATGGACAGACGAAGTTTGGCTTTCTTT.

This clone was seen only a few times. The chain carries TRBV5-6 and TRBJ1-1, with D tentatively TRBD1 (5 bases). This CDR3 contains 14 residues. V shed 2 bases and J shed 8 bases, with 16 bases lying between them. Germline V gives CDR1 SGHDT, CDR2 YYEEEE. The CDR3 sequence is CASSFGRGMAEAFF. DNA for the CDR3: TGTGCCAGCAGCTTTGGACGGGGGATGGCCGAAGCTTTCTTT.

This clone was found a few times. This chain uses TRBV28 with TRBJ1-2; D unresolved. The CDR3 extends over 10 amino acids. Trimming took 7 bases from V and 7 from J, leaving 7 bases between them. In germline, CDR1 is MDHEN, CDR2 SYDVKM. The CDR3 here is CASMRAGYTF. In DNA, the CDR3 is TGTGCCAGCATGAGGGCTGGCTACACCTTC.

The chain combines TRBV20-1 with TRBJ2-7; 7 bases match TRBD2. This CDR3 has 11 amino acids. Trimming removed 6 bases from V and 6 bases from J; junction bases left unmatched: 5. Germline CDR1 DFQATT, CDR2 SNEGSKA (reference sequence). CDR3 region: CSASGGAEQYF. In DNA form, the CDR3 reads TGCAGTGCCTCGGGGGGAGCCGAGCAGTACTTC.

V is TRBV25-1 and J is TRBJ2-1, with TRBD2 identical over 10 bases. This CDR3 is 15 amino acids long. Germline V gene sequence: CDR1 MGHDK, CDR2 SYGVNS. The ends lost 7 bases at V and 1 base at J; junction bases unmatched: 4. In nucleotides, the CDR3 is TGTGCCAGCACAAAACTAGCGGGATCCTACAATGAGCAGTTCTTC. Protein sequence: CASTKLAGSYNEQFF. Based on the CDR3 plus reference TRBV25-1 and TRBJ2-1, the full variable domain is EADIYQTPRYLVIGTGKKITLECSQTMGHDKMYWYQQDPGMELHLIHYSYGVNSTEKGDLSSESTVSRIRTEHFPLTLESARPSHTSQYLCASTKLAGSYNEQFFGPGTRLTVL.

The chain couples TRBV6-5 to TRBJ2-7; 11 bases map to TRBD2. CDR1 is MNHEY and CDR2 is SVGAGI in the germline V gene. V was clipped by 6 bases and J by 2 bases; unmatched bases: 3. This CDR3 spans 14 amino acids. The CDR3 nucleotides read TGTGCCAGCAGCACGACTAGCGGGACCTACGAGCAGTACTTC. Translating it yields CASSTTSGTYEQYF.

A few counts support this clone. This chain uses TRBV29-1 with TRBJ1-2; 8 bases fit TRBD1. Per germline, CDR1 SQVTM and CDR2 ANQGSEA. The V and J ends lost 5 bases and 3 bases, in that order; junction bases with no gene match: 8. This CDR3 is 14 amino acids long. The CDR3 loop is CSVRGQGQDYGYTF. In DNA form, the CDR3 reads TGCAGCGTTCGAGGACAGGGTCAGGACTATGGCTACACCTTC.

The rearrangement links TRBV10-3 to TRBJ1-1; D is unclear. Trimming stripped 3 bases from V and 2 bases from J, with 7 bases between. The CDR3 has 13 residues. Germline assignment: CDR1 ENHRY and CDR2 SYGVKD. In DNA form, the CDR3 reads TGTGCCATCAGTGAAATGGGTAACACTGAAGCTTTCTTT. The encoded protein is CAISEMGNTEAFF.

This clone has a handful of counts. The V and J genes are TRBV5-4 and TRBJ2-2; 8 bases map to TRBD1. The V and J ends lost 0 bases and 2 bases, in that order; junction bases with no gene match: 3. Germline V lookup: CDR1 SGHNT, CDR2 YYREEE (reference sequence). The CDR3 is 16 amino acids. CDR3 coding DNA: TGTGCCAGCAGCTTGGTAACAGGGGGAAACACCGGGGAGCTGTTTTTT. It is translated as CASSLVTGGNTGELFF.

V gene TRBV11-2 combines with J gene TRBJ1-1; tentatively, D is TRBD1 (6 bases). V was cut by 5 bases and J by 2 bases, with 9 bases left in between. CDR1 SGHAT and CDR2 FQNNGV come from the germline V gene. The CDR3 covers 13 residues. CDR3 bases: TGTGCCAGCAGCGGACAGATAAACACTGAAGCTTTCTTT. Its translation is CASSGQINTEAFF. The full variable domain, rest sourced from reference TRBV11-2 and TRBJ1-1, is EAGVAQSPRYKIIEKRQSVAFWCNPISGHATLYWYQQILGQGPKLLIQFQNNGVVDDSQLPKDRFSAERLKGVDSTLKIQPAKLEDSAVYLCASSGQINTEAFFGQGTRLTVV.

The CDR3 sequence is CSVGPENTEAFF. CDR3 nucleotide sequence: TGCAGCGTTGGGCCGGAGAACACTGAAGCTTTCTTT. The chain joins TRBV29-1 to TRBJ1-1; no definite D call. V lost 4 bases to trimming and J lost 1 base, with 7 bases between them. This CDR3 has 12 residues. Germline V gene lookup returns CDR1 SQVTM and CDR2 ANQGSEA.

The V call is TRBV29-1, the J call TRBJ2-7; 8 bases fit TRBD1. Unmatched junction bases numbered 6, after V lost 7 bases and J lost 4 bases. This CDR3 is built from 12 residues. Germline V gives CDR1 SQVTM, CDR2 ANQGSEA. In DNA form, the CDR3 reads TGCAGCGCCTCGGGACAGGATTACGAGCAGTACTTC. It codes for CSASGQDYEQYF.

The chain joins TRBV29-1 to TRBJ1-1; possible D gene TRBD1, 6 bases. Between the trimmed V and J ends, which lost 4 bases and 1 base, there was a span of 10 bases. CDR1 is SQVTM and CDR2 is ANQGSEA in the germline V gene. The CDR3 length is 13 residues. In nucleotides, the CDR3 is TGCAGCGTTGCAAAACAGGGGAACACTGAAGCTTTCTTT. This encodes CSVAKQGNTEAFF.